This TCR beta chain was sequenced during a study of T cell changes during pregnancy in multiple sclerosis. Some clones are missing from TCRdb's copy, which holds only in-frame ones; the method was immunoSEQ multiplex PCR. The sample gives 76,000 or so clones, about 94% of which show up once; less than 0.75% is in the top ten. Germline CDR1 is SEHNR and CDR2 is FQNEAQ (reference sequence). Unmatched junction bases numbered 5, after V lost 4 bases and J lost 7 bases. The CDR3 consists of 13 residues. J is TRBJ1-2 and V is TRBV7-9, with 8 bases that match TRBD1. Sequenced here: peripheral blood, sampled in the second trimester of pregnancy. This TCR was recovered from a female donor in good health, enrolled as a control in a pregnancy study. In nucleotides, the CDR3 is TGTGCCAGCAGCTCTGACAGGGGAGGTGGCTACACCTTC. Its translation is CASSSDRGGGYTF. Combining the CDR3 with reference TRBV7-9 and TRBJ1-2 gives the whole variable domain DTGVSQNPRHKITKRGQNVTFRCDPISEHNRLYWYRQTLGQGPEFLTYFQNEAQLEKSRLLSDRFSAERPKGSFSTLEIQRTEQGDSAMYLCASSSDRGGGYTFGSGTRLTVV.